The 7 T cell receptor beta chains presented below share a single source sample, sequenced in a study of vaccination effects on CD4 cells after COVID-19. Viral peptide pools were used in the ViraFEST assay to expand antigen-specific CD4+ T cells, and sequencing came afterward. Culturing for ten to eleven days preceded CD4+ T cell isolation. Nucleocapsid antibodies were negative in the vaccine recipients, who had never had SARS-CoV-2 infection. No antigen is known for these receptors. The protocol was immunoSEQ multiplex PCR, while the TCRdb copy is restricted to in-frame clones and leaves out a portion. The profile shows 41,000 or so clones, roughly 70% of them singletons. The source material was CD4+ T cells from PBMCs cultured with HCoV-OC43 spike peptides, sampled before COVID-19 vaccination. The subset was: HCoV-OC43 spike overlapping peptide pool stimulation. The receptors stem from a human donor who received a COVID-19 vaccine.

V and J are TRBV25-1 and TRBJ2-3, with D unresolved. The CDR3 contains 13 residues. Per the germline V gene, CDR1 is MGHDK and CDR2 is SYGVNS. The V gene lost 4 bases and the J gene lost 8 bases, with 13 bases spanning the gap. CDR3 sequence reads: CASSGGSGLTQYF. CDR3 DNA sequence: TGTGCCAGCAGTGGAGGATCAGGCCTTACGCAGTATTTT.

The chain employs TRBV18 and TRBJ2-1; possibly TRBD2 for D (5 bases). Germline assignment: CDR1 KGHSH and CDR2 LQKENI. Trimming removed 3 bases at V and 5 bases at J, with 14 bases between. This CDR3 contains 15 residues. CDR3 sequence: CASSPPPGVDNEQFF. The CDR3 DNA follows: TGTGCCAGCTCACCGCCCCCCGGGGTGGACAATGAGCAGTTCTTC.

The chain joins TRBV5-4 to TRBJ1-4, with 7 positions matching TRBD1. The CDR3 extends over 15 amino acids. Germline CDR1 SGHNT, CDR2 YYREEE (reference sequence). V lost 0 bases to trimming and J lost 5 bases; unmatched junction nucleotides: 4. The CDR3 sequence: CASSLGGQLNEKLFF. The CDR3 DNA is TGTGCCAGCAGCTTGGGGGGACAGCTAAATGAAAAACTGTTTTTT.

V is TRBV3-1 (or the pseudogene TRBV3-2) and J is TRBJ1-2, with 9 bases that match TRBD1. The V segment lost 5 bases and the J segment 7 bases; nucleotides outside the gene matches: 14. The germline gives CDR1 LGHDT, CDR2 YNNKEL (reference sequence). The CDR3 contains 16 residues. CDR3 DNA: TGTGCCAGCAGCTTCCCCCCCGGGACAGGGAGCACTGGCTACACCTTC. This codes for CASSFPPGTGSTGYTF.

The CDR3 spells CATSRGQSSYNEQFF. The CDR3 nucleotides are TGTGCCACCAGCAGGGGACAGAGCTCCTACAATGAGCAGTTCTTC. V usage is TRBV15 and J usage is TRBJ2-1, with 7 positions matching TRBD1. The CDR3 spans 15 residues. Germline trimming cut 3 bases from V and 0 bases from J; bases unmatched to any gene: 2. The V gene's germline CDR1 is LNHNV and CDR2 YYDKDF (reference sequence).

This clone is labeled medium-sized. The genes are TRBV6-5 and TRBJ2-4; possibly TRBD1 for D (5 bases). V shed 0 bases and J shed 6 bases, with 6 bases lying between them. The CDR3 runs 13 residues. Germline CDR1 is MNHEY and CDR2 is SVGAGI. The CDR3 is CASSYSQGNIQYF. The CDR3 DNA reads TGTGCCAGCAGTTACTCCCAGGGAAACATTCAGTACTTC.

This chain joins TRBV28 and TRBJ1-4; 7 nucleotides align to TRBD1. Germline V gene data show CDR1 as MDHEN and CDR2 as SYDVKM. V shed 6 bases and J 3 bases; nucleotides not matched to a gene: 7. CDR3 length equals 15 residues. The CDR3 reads CASSSRDSSNEKLFF. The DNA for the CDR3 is TGTGCCAGCAGCAGCAGGGACAGCTCTAATGAAAAACTGTTTTTT. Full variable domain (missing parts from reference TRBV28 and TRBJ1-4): DVKVTQSSRYLVKRTGEKVFLECVQDMDHENMFWYRQDPGLGLRLIYFSYDVKMKEKGDIPEGYSVSREKKERFSLILESASTNQTSMYLCASSSRDSSNEKLFFGSGTQLSVL.